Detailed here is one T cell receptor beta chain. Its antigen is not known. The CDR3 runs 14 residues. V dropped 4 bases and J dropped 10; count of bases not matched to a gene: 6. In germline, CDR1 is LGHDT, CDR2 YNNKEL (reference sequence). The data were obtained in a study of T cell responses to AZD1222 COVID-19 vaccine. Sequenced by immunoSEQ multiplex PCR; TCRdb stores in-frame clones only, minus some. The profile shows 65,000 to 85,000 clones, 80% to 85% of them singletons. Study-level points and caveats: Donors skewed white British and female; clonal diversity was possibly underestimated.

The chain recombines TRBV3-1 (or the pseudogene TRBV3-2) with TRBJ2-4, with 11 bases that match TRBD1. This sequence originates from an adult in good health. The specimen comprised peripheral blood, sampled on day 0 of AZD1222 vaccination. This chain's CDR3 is CASSLGTGGWIQYF. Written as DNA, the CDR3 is TGTGCCAGCAGCCTCGGGACAGGGGGTTGGATTCAGTACTTC.